These 26 T cell receptor beta chains originate from one sample sequenced in a study of early T cells in non-severe SARS-CoV-2 infection. One entry per CDR3 protein, called by TCRdb with MiXCR from the 5' RACE reads. The sample comprises fewer than 65,000 distinct CDR3 sequences, roughly a tenth of which are singletons, and roughly 4.8% rests with the top ten. Sequences were obtained from whole blood. These receptors originate from an adult who was a healthcare worker with PCR-confirmed SARS-CoV-2 infection or an uninfected control (not recorded which).

The chain uses TRBV12-5 and TRBJ1-4, with a tentative D call TRBD1 (6 bases). CDR3 size: 15 residues. The germline gives CDR1 LGHNT, CDR2 FRNRAP. Trimming left V 6 bases short and J 6 bases short, with 17 bases between. CDR3 sequence (DNA): TGTGCTAGTGGCGAAGGACAGCCAGGTGATGAAAAACTGTTTTTT. Translated: CASGEGQPGDEKLFF.

The chain links TRBV7-8 to TRBJ1-1; D may be TRBD1 (5 bases). Trimming pared 5 bases from V and 1 base from J, leaving 14 bases between. The germline V gene has CDR1 SGHVS and CDR2 FQNEAQ. This CDR3 contains 15 residues. The CDR3 DNA sequence: TGTGCCAGCAGCCTCAGCCCGACAGCGAACACTGAAGCTTTCTTT. The encoded protein is CASSLSPTANTEAFF. The whole variable domain, filled in from reference TRBV7-8 and TRBJ1-1, reads GAGVSQSPRYKVAKRGQDVALRCDPISGHVSLFWYQQALGQGPEFLTYFQNEAQLDKSGLPSDRFFAERPEGSVSTLKIQRTQQEDSAVYLCASSLSPTANTEAFFGQGTRLTVV.

The chain recombines TRBV20-1 with TRBJ2-1, with 15 positions matching TRBD2. Losses at the gene ends were 6 bases for V and 8 bases for J; bases not matched to a gene: 11. CDR3 length: 16 amino acids. The germline V gene encodes CDR1 DFQATT and CDR2 SNEGSKA (reference sequence). CDR3 in DNA: TGCAGTGCGCGGGGACTAGCGGGAGGCATAGACCATGAGCAGTTCTTC. It translates to CSARGLAGGIDHEQFF.

This chain links TRBV6-2 or TRBV6-3 with TRBJ2-3; TRBD2 matches at 10 bases. The CDR3 sequence is 16 residues long. Germline CDR1 is MNHEY and CDR2 is SVGEGT. V dropped 4 bases and J dropped 4; count of bases not matched to a gene: 8. The CDR3 nucleotides are TGTGCCAGCAGTTTTGCGGGGACTAGCGAGGCAGATACGCAGTATTTT. Its protein product is CASSFAGTSEADTQYF.

In this sample, this clonotype turned up many times. The chain combines TRBV5-5 with TRBJ2-6; D is undetermined. The V gene lost 0 bases and the J gene lost 3 bases, with 16 bases spanning the gap. CDR1 is SGHKS, CDR2 YYEKEE, per germline (reference sequence). This CDR3 region has 18 residues. For the CDR3, the DNA is TGTGCCAGCAGCTTGGTGTCAGGAATCTCCTTTGGGGCCAACGTCCTGACTTTC. This codes for CASSLVSGISFGANVLTF.

There are a few counts of this clonotype. The chain joins TRBV20-1 to TRBJ1-2; perhaps TRBD1 as D (5 bases). From germline, CDR1 is DFQATT and CDR2 SNEGSKA (reference sequence). CDR3 length: 13 residues. The germline V and J ends were trimmed by 5 bases and 2 bases, with 12 bases remaining between them. CDR3 amino acids: CSAPRGENYGYTF. The CDR3 DNA reads as TGCAGTGCTCCGAGGGGAGAAAACTATGGCTACACCTTC.

The CDR3 is CASSLEGNLNTEAFF. Written as DNA, the CDR3 is TGTGCCAGCAGCTTAGAAGGCAACCTGAACACTGAAGCTTTCTTT. The chain couples TRBV7-6 to TRBJ1-1; the D is unclear. Germline assignment: CDR1 SGHVS and CDR2 FNYEAQ. With 1 base removed from V and 0 bases from J, the gap between germline ends came to 9 bases. The CDR3 length is 15 residues.

In its sample, this clonotype was seen many times. This chain links TRBV18 with TRBJ2-2, with a tentative D call TRBD1 (5 bases). The CDR3 is 15 residues long. Per the germline V gene, CDR1 is KGHSH and CDR2 is LQKENI. Trimming stripped 4 bases from V and 1 base from J, with 10 bases between. This CDR3 is CASSLRDRNTGELFF. CDR3 DNA sequence: TGTGCCAGCTCACTCAGGGATCGGAACACCGGGGAGCTGTTTTTT.

This clonotype was found a few times. The gene calls are TRBV20-1 and TRBJ2-3, with 14 bases fitting TRBD2. Germline-derived CDR1 and CDR2 are DFQATT and SNEGSKA (reference sequence). CDR3 length: 19 amino acids. With 3 bases clipped from V and 3 bases from J, the junction kept 14 bases outside the gene matches. The CDR3 coding sequence is TGCAGTGCTAGTCTCAGGACTAGCGGGAGGCCATCAATTACAGATACGCAGTATTTT. It encodes CSASLRTSGRPSITDTQYF.

This clonotype came up many times. The gene calls are TRBV7-2 and TRBJ2-4, with unresolved D. The CDR3 extends over 14 amino acids. The ends were cut back, 3 bases at V and 0 bases at J, with 6 bases in the middle. Germline CDR1 reads SGHTA; CDR2 reads FQGNSA. CDR3 nucleotide sequence: TGTGCCAGCAGCTTTGACATAGCCAAAAACATTCAGTACTTC. Translation: CASSFDIAKNIQYF.

This clonotype was seen repeatedly, ten times or more. The chain employs TRBV25-1 and TRBJ2-3; the D is unclear. Trimming took off 0 bases at V and 0 bases at J, with 7 bases between the two ends. The length of the CDR3 is 15 residues. Germline-derived CDR1 and CDR2 are MGHDK and SYGVNS. The CDR3 DNA reads as TGTGCCAGCAGTGAATATCCGGACAGCACAGATACGCAGTATTTT. Residues: CASSEYPDSTDTQYF.

At least ten counts were recorded for this clonotype. For the CDR3, the DNA is TGTGCCAGCAGCCCGGGACAGGGGGCGTTGGAGACCCAGTACTTC. Translated: CASSPGQGALETQYF. The V and J genes are TRBV11-3 and TRBJ2-5; 12 bases are a match to TRBD1. With V trimmed by 5 bases and J by 5 bases, 6 bases remained unmatched. The germline V gene encodes CDR1 SGHNT and CDR2 YENEEA. The CDR3 covers 15 residues.

Only a few counts were recorded for this clonotype. This chain joins TRBV5-1 and TRBJ1-1, with D unresolved. V was shortened by 4 bases and J by 1 base, with 8 bases between the two germline ends. CDR1 SGHRS and CDR2 YFSETQ come from the germline V gene. The CDR3 contains 13 residues. The CDR3 bases are TGCGCCAGCAGCCCCGGACCGAACACTGAAGCTTTCTTT. Translated: CASSPGPNTEAFF.

At least ten counts were recorded for this clonotype. The chain is built from TRBV20-1 and TRBJ1-2; unclear D gene. CDR3 size: 13 residues. Per the germline V gene, CDR1 is DFQATT and CDR2 is SNEGSKA (reference sequence). The ends were cut back, 7 bases at V and 2 bases at J, with 14 bases in the middle. The CDR3 sequence is CSGKQLMNYGYTF. In DNA, the CDR3 is TGCAGTGGTAAACAGCTCATGAACTATGGCTACACCTTC.

The V gene is TRBV2, the J gene TRBJ2-4, with D perhaps assigned TRBD1 or TRBD2 (5 bases each). The ends were cut back, 2 bases at V and 1 base at J, with 12 bases in the middle. The CDR3 contains 16 residues. Germline V CDR1 and CDR2: SNHLY, FYNNEI. CDR3 nucleotide sequence: TGTGCCAGCAGTGAAAGGACACCGGGGGCCAAAAACATTCAGTACTTC. Translation: CASSERTPGAKNIQYF.

As DNA, the CDR3 is TGTGCCAGCGGATCCTCCCCGGGCAATCAGCCCCAGCATTTT. Amino acids: CASGSSPGNQPQHF. The chain employs TRBV12-3 or TRBV12-4 and TRBJ1-5; D is undetermined. V was trimmed by 8 bases and J by 2 bases, leaving 13 bases between them. The length of the CDR3 is 14 residues.

There are a few counts of this clonotype. The chain carries TRBV7-9 and TRBJ2-2; 9 nucleotides match TRBD1. The germline V gene has CDR1 SEHNR and CDR2 FQNEAQ (reference sequence). The CDR3 spans 19 residues. Trimming took 5 bases from V and 1 from J; bases not matched to a gene: 14. For the CDR3, the DNA is TGTGCCAGCAGCCCACCTCCTCGGGACAGGGTGATGAACACCGGGGAGCTGTTTTTT. Translating gives CASSPPPRDRVMNTGELFF.

The table lists this clonotype with many counts. This sequence joins TRBV18 and TRBJ1-5; the D is unclear. The V gene's germline CDR1 is KGHSH and CDR2 LQKENI. Trimming pared 5 bases from V and 0 bases from J, leaving 23 bases between. The CDR3 runs to 19 residues. The CDR3: CASSTRDLTRDYSNQPQHF. Here the CDR3 DNA reads TGTGCCAGCTCAACCCGGGATCTCACGAGAGACTATAGCAATCAGCCCCAGCATTTT.

This clonotype was counted a few times. The J gene is TRBJ2-3, the V gene TRBV9; possible D gene TRBD1, 6 bases. This CDR3 region has 16 residues. CDR1 and CDR2 from the germline V gene are SGDLS and YYNGEE. The V end was cut by 0 bases, the J end by 4 bases, with 15 bases between. The CDR3 here is CASSVALTGFADTQYF. The CDR3 DNA is TGTGCCAGCAGCGTAGCTTTGACAGGTTTTGCAGATACGCAGTATTTT.

This clonotype was seen more than once but under ten times. This chain joins TRBV12-3 or TRBV12-4 and TRBJ1-1; a possible D gene is TRBD1 (5 bases). This CDR3 is 14 amino acids long. The V end lost 3 bases, the J end lost 1 base, and 9 bases lay between the germline ends. The CDR3 sequence is CASSLGTQNTEAFF. The CDR3 bases are TGTGCCAGCAGTTTGGGGACCCAGAACACTGAAGCTTTCTTT.

This clonotype was seen a few times. The chain recombines TRBV3-1 with TRBJ2-7; D is unclear. V was shortened by 3 bases and J by 3 bases, with 3 bases between the two germline ends. CDR1 LGHDT and CDR2 YNNKEL come from the germline V gene (reference sequence). The length of the CDR3 is 11 residues. The CDR3: CASSQHYEQYF. In DNA form, the CDR3 reads TGTGCCAGCAGCCAGCACTACGAGCAGTACTTC.

The sample holds many counts of this clonotype. The chain uses TRBV20-1 and TRBJ2-2; D call uncertain. Germline CDR1 reads DFQATT; CDR2 reads SNEGSKA (reference sequence). Trimming took off 2 bases at V and 6 bases at J, with 16 bases between the two ends. The CDR3 extends over 15 amino acids. The CDR3 region is CSARPPAFPAGELFF. CDR3 sequence (DNA): TGCAGTGCTAGACCCCCGGCTTTTCCGGCCGGGGAGCTGTTTTTT.

In this sample, this clonotype turned up many times. The chain carries TRBV7-9 and TRBJ2-2; 9 bases agree with TRBD2. Germline lookup yields CDR1 SEHNR and CDR2 FQNEAQ (reference sequence). Trimming took 4 bases from V and 0 from J; bases not matched to a gene: 3. The CDR3 consists of 16 residues. The CDR3 sequence is CASSYGLATNTGELFF. CDR3 DNA: TGTGCCAGCAGCTACGGACTAGCGACGAACACCGGGGAGCTGTTTTTT.

This clonotype was seen a handful of times. V and J are TRBV4-1 and TRBJ1-5, with D possibly being TRBD1 (5 bases). The V end was cut by 0 bases, the J end by 5 bases, with 11 bases between. From germline, CDR1 is MGHRA and CDR2 YSYEKL. This CDR3 has 15 residues. CDR3 residues: CASSQEAGRDQPQHF. CDR3 sequence (DNA): TGCGCCAGCAGCCAAGAAGCCGGCAGGGATCAGCCCCAGCATTTT.

In this sample, this clonotype turned up a few times. The rearrangement joins TRBV14 to TRBJ1-1; unclear D gene. This CDR3 has 14 residues. Trimming removed 4 bases at V and 0 bases at J, with 9 bases between. CDR1 SGHDN and CDR2 FVKESK come from the germline V gene. CDR3 residues: CASSPRRLNTEAFF. The CDR3 region has the DNA TGTGCCAGCAGCCCCAGAAGACTGAACACTGAAGCTTTCTTT.

This clonotype was counted a few times. The rearrangement joins TRBV5-1 to TRBJ2-7; tentatively, D is TRBD2 (5 bases). The CDR3 has 14 amino acids. Trimming shortened V by 0 bases and J by 7 bases, and 14 bases separated the two germline ends. From germline, CDR1 is SGHRS and CDR2 YFSETQ. In nucleotides, the CDR3 is TGCGCCAGCAGCTTGGCGTCTGAATCGGGGGAGCAGTACTTC. It yields the protein CASSLASESGEQYF.